The TCR beta chain under discussion was sequenced for a study of blood T cells in healthy people across ages. There are 17 residues in the CDR3. Germline V gives CDR1 SGHTA, CDR2 FQGTGA. Using a J-beta primer mix together with a sample-barcoded 5' primer, a second PCR was run for roughly 6 to 11 cycles. TCRdb recomputed calls from the 5' RACE reads with MiXCR, one row per CDR3 protein. This sample carries 630,000 or so distinct CDR3 sequences, about 34% of them seen once, and the ten largest clones take 15%. Sequenced material: blood. The chain is built from TRBV7-3 and TRBJ2-1; 9 nucleotides match TRBD2. Matching the DNA end better, TRBJ2-7 makes the J call doubtful. The sequence was collected from a woman older than 75 in good health. The CDR3 nucleotides are TGTGCCAGCAGCTTGGCCGCAGCGGGGGGCTCCTACAATGAGCAGTACTTC. This gives the protein CASSLAAAGGSYNEQYF.